The rows below give T cell receptor beta chains drawn from one sample of a study of cytomegalovirus exposure and HLA in healthy donors. Generated by immunoSEQ multiplex PCR, the TCRdb table keeps only in-frame clones and is missing some. Here the sample spans around 300,000 clones, 80% to 90% being singletons. The sequenced sample was PBMCs. These receptors were collected from a young woman in good health and CMV-seronegative. Both conserved end residues are part of each CDR3. A D gene is named only where the DNA matches it firmly. Clone size is not always given. Where it is, it says once, few, many or a class for expanded clones.

cdr3_length | clone_size | j_call | v_call | d_call | cdr3_aa | cdr3_nt
14 | NA | TRBJ2-7 | TRBV18 | TRBD1 | CASSPPGQGYEQYF | TGTGCCAGCTCACCCCCCGGACAGGGCTACGAGCAGTACTTC
17 | NA | TRBJ2-3 | TRBV4-2 | NA | CASSLGLAGPSTDTQYF | TGTGCCAGCAGCTTAGGTCTGGCGGGGCCGAGCACAGATACGCAGTATTTT
13 | NA | TRBJ2-5 | TRBV27 | TRBD1 | CASSRDRQETQYF | TGTGCCAGCTCCCGGGACAGACAAGAGACCCAGTACTTC
11 | NA | TRBJ1-5 | TRBV7-6 | NA | CASSFYQPQHF | TGTGCCAGCAGCTTCTATCAGCCCCAGCATTTT
15 | NA | TRBJ1-2 | TRBV6-5 | NA | CASSYLGNTYYGYTF | TGTGCCAGCAGTTACCTAGGCAACACCTACTATGGCTACACCTTC
13 | NA | TRBJ2-5 | TRBV29-1 | NA | CSVVRGQKETQYF | TGCAGCGTTGTACGCGGACAGAAAGAGACCCAGTACTTC
15 | NA | TRBJ1-1 | TRBV7-9 | NA | CASSLDGTGGTEAFF | TGTGCCAGCAGCTTAGATGGGACGGGGGGCACTGAAGCTTTCTTT
14 | NA | TRBJ2-7 | TRBV6-5 | NA | CASSFQGSSYEQYF | TGTGCCAGCAGCTTTCAGGGTAGCTCCTACGAGCAGTACTTC
14 | NA | TRBJ2-5 | TRBV7-3 | TRBD2 | CASSPAGGRETQYF | TGTGCCAGCAGCCCAGCGGGGGGCCGAGAGACCCAGTACTTC
15 | NA | TRBJ2-5 | TRBV18 | TRBD1 | CASSPRTGDGETQYF | TGTGCCAGCTCACCAAGGACAGGGGACGGGGAGACCCAGTACTTC
14 | NA | TRBJ2-7 | TRBV7-2 | TRBD2 | CASTRSGGAYEQYF | TGTGCCAGCACCAGAAGCGGGGGGGCCTACGAGCAGTACTTC
16 | NA | TRBJ2-5 | TRBV5-6 | NA | CASSFDRGSTPETQYF | TGTGCCAGCAGCTTTGATCGGGGAAGCACCCCCGAGACCCAGTACTTC
14 | few | TRBJ2-7 | TRBV19 | TRBD1 | CASSRGQGAYEQYF | TGTGCCAGTAGTAGGGGACAGGGGGCCTACGAGCAGTACTTC
13 | NA | TRBJ1-2 | TRBV28 | TRBD1 | CASSLRQGKGYTF | TGTGCCAGCAGTTTGAGACAGGGAAAAGGCTACACCTTC
14 | NA | TRBJ2-7 | TRBV5-4 | NA | CASSLMGPTYEQYF | TGTGCCAGCAGCTTGATGGGCCCTACCTACGAGCAGTACTTC
16 | NA | TRBJ2-3 | TRBV4-1 | TRBD2 | CASSQESGGASDTQYF | TGCGCCAGCAGCCAAGAGAGCGGGGGGGCATCAGATACGCAGTATTTT
14 | NA | TRBJ1-3 | TRBV11-2 | TRBD1 | CASSSLGQLNTIYF | TGTGCCAGCAGCTCGCTGGGACAGCTAAACACCATATATTTT
15 | NA | TRBJ1-2 | TRBV14 | NA | CASSQVVGGNYGYTF | TGTGCCAGCAGCCAAGTTGTCGGCGGGAACTATGGCTACACCTTC
15 | NA | TRBJ1-5 | TRBV6-5 | TRBD1 | CASSSRQGFRQPQHF | TGTGCCAGCAGTTCCAGACAGGGCTTCCGACAGCCCCAGCATTTT
16 | NA | TRBJ1-1 | TRBV7-9 | TRBD1 | CASSLDMGQGALEAFF | TGTGCCAGCAGCTTAGATATGGGACAGGGGGCCCTTGAAGCTTTCTTT
17 | NA | TRBJ2-3 | TRBV6-4 | TRBD2 | CASSRVRTSGRGDTQYF | TGTGCCAGCAGTCGCGTTAGGACTAGCGGAAGGGGAGATACGCAGTATTTT
13 | NA | TRBJ1-2 | TRBV6-5 | TRBD1 | CASRSPGGYGYTF | TGTGCCAGCAGGTCCCCAGGGGGCTATGGCTACACCTTC
16 | NA | TRBJ2-3 | TRBV6-4 | NA | CASSLRWSSQTDTQYF | TGTGCCAGCAGCCTACGGTGGTCTAGCCAGACAGATACGCAGTATTTT
15 | NA | TRBJ2-1 | TRBV6-5 | NA | CASSYDRAGGNEQFF | TGTGCCAGCAGTTACGACAGGGCAGGAGGGAATGAGCAGTTCTTC
14 | NA | TRBJ1-2 | TRBV6-5 | NA | CASSPEVVNYGYTF | TGTGCCAGCAGCCCCGAGGTGGTAAACTATGGCTACACCTTC
13 | NA | TRBJ2-7 | TRBV30 | TRBD1 | CAWRPGQGLEQYF | TGTGCCTGGAGGCCGGGACAGGGCCTCGAGCAGTACTTC
16 | NA | TRBJ2-1 | TRBV4-2 | NA | CASSQEYRDPYNEQFF | TGTGCCAGCAGCCAAGAATACAGGGACCCCTACAATGAGCAGTTCTTC
14 | few | TRBJ1-4 | TRBV19 | NA | CASNPTAVDEKLFF | TGTGCCAGTAACCCGACAGCCGTCGATGAAAAACTGTTTTTT
13 | NA | TRBJ2-2 | TRBV7-2 | TRBD1 | CALGTGGTGELFF | TGTGCCCTGGGGACAGGGGGCACCGGGGAGCTGTTTTTT
16 | NA | TRBJ2-3 | TRBV11-2 | NA | CASSLVFGPQADTQYF | TGTGCCAGCAGCTTAGTATTCGGCCCACAGGCAGATACGCAGTATTTT
15 | NA | TRBJ1-4 | TRBV7-8 | NA | CASSQRGLTNEKLFF | TGTGCCAGCAGCCAGCGGGGGTTAACTAATGAAAAACTGTTTTTT
16 | NA | TRBJ2-1 | TRBV5-1 | TRBD2 | CASSARLAEGYNEQFF | TGCGCCAGCAGCGCCCGACTAGCGGAAGGCTACAATGAGCAGTTCTTC
16 | NA | TRBJ2-7 | TRBV4-1 | NA | CASSQLWRRPDYEQYF | TGCGCCAGCAGCCAACTCTGGCGGAGGCCGGACTACGAGCAGTACTTC
15 | NA | TRBJ1-2 | TRBV9 | NA | CASSPRQEPRYGYTF | TGTGCCAGCAGCCCTCGACAGGAACCTCGCTATGGCTACACCTTC
14 | NA | TRBJ2-7 | TRBV9 | NA | CASSSNREGYEQYF | TGTGCCAGCAGCTCAAACAGGGAGGGCTACGAGCAGTACTTC
17 | NA | TRBJ2-6 | TRBV4-3 | TRBD2 | CASSLGLVFSGANVLTF | TGCGCCAGCAGCCTCGGACTAGTCTTCTCTGGGGCCAACGTCCTGACTTTC
14 | NA | TRBJ1-2 | TRBV7-2 | NA | CASSLMDGDYGYTF | TGTGCCAGCAGCTTAATGGACGGGGACTATGGCTACACCTTC
15 | NA | TRBJ2-3 | TRBV4-3 | TRBD1 | CASSHLVQGADTQYF | TGCGCCAGCAGCCACCTCGTCCAGGGGGCAGATACGCAGTATTTT
13 | NA | TRBJ1-2 | TRBV7-8 | TRBD1 | CASSFDRGRGYTF | TGTGCCAGCAGCTTTGACAGGGGGCGCGGCTACACCTTC
15 | NA | TRBJ1-5 | TRBV28 | NA | CASSPPRRGTGPQHF | TGTGCCAGCAGCCCACCCCGGCGGGGAACGGGGCCCCAGCATTTT
17 | NA | TRBJ2-5 | TRBV11-3 | TRBD2 | CASSLGGTSGGRETQYF | TGTGCCAGCAGCTTAGGTGGGACTAGCGGGGGTCGGGAGACCCAGTACTTC
17 | once | TRBJ1-5 | TRBV5-1 | NA | CASSLSPRGMDNQPQHF | TGCGCCAGCAGCTTATCCCCCAGGGGAATGGACAATCAGCCCCAGCATTTT
15 | NA | TRBJ2-2 | TRBV10-3 | NA | CAISADRWNTGELFF | TGTGCCATCAGTGCGGACAGATGGAACACCGGGGAGCTGTTTTTT
15 | NA | TRBJ2-3 | TRBV9 | NA | CASSAVSGATDTQYF | TGTGCCAGCAGCGCCGTCAGTGGAGCAACAGATACGCAGTATTTT
14 | NA | TRBJ1-3 | TRBV29-1 | TRBD1 | CSVELNRGTNTIYF | TGCAGCGTTGAATTAAACAGGGGAACAAACACCATATATTTT
15 | NA | TRBJ2-7 | TRBV28 | TRBD1 | CASSPPDRTTYEQYF | TGTGCCAGCAGTCCCCCGGACAGGACAACCTACGAGCAGTACTTC
10 | few | TRBJ2-7 | TRBV11-2 | NA | CASSHYEQYF | TGTGCCAGCAGCCACTACGAGCAGTACTTC
13 | few | TRBJ1-6 | TRBV7-2 | NA | CASSLNGESPLHF | TGTGCCAGCAGCTTAAACGGGGAGTCGCCCCTCCACTTT
15 | NA | TRBJ1-4 | TRBV4-1 | TRBD1 | CASSQGGQTYEKLFF | TGCGCCAGCAGCCAAGGGGGACAGACGTATGAAAAACTGTTTTTT
15 | NA | TRBJ1-2 | TRBV7-9 | NA | CASSLEVHTNYGYTF | TGTGCCAGCAGCTTAGAAGTACACACTAACTATGGCTACACCTTC
12 | NA | TRBJ1-6 | TRBV7-3 | NA | CASSTGNSPLHF | TGTGCCAGCAGCACAGGGAATTCACCCCTCCACTTT
14 | NA | TRBJ1-1 | TRBV7-6 | NA | CASTLGAADTEAFF | TGTGCCAGCACCCTGGGGGCGGCGGACACTGAAGCTTTCTTT
14 | NA | TRBJ2-2 | TRBV7-9 | NA | CASSLGASSGELFF | TGTGCCAGCAGCTTAGGGGCGTCGTCCGGGGAGCTGTTTTTT
15 | NA | TRBJ2-5 | TRBV10-3 | NA | CAISDKRGSSETQYF | TGTGCCATCAGTGACAAACGGGGTTCGTCAGAGACCCAGTACTTC
15 | NA | TRBJ2-7 | TRBV6-5 | TRBD1 | CASSTKSGGLYEQYF | TGTGCCAGCAGTACTAAATCAGGGGGCCTCTACGAGCAGTACTTC
16 | NA | TRBJ2-1 | TRBV13 | TRBD1 | CASSLAGTGVYNEQFF | TGTGCCAGCAGCCTAGCCGGGACAGGGGTCTACAATGAGCAGTTCTTC
13 | NA | TRBJ1-1 | TRBV11-2 | NA | CASSLGSGNWAFF | TGTGCCAGCAGCTTAGGTTCAGGGAATTGGGCTTTCTTT
15 | NA | TRBJ1-5 | TRBV28 | TRBD1 | CASSLTGEINQPQHF | TGTGCCAGCAGTTTGACAGGGGAAATCAATCAGCCCCAGCATTTT
13 | NA | TRBJ2-7 | TRBV10-2 | NA | CASLGGRSYEQYF | TGCGCCAGCCTGGGAGGCAGGTCCTACGAGCAGTACTTC
12 | many | TRBJ2-7 | TRBV30 | NA | CAWSDSRGEQYF | TGTGCCTGGAGTGACAGTAGGGGCGAGCAGTACTTC